The 28 T cell receptor beta chains below were found in one sample sequenced in a study of blood T cells in healthy people across ages. Combining a sample-barcoded 5' primer with a J-beta primer mix, a second PCR ran for roughly 6 to 12 cycles. TCRdb re-derived calls from the 5' RACE reads in MiXCR, one entry per CDR3 protein. The sample comprises some 930,000 distinct CDR3 sequences, around 29% of which are singletons, and roughly a tenth rests with the top ten. The sample was also reused in another study, on T cells of mothers and their children.

Sequencing was carried out using blood. The receptors originated from a woman aged 40 to 50 in good health.

V gene TRBV14 combines with J gene TRBJ2-5; 7 bases match TRBD1. With V trimmed by 6 bases and J by 2 bases, 3 bases remained unmatched. The V gene's germline CDR1 is SGHDN and CDR2 FVKESK. CDR3 length equals 13 residues. The CDR3 loop is CASRGQNQETQYF. DNA of the CDR3: TGTGCCAGCAGGGGACAGAATCAAGAGACCCAGTACTTC. Full variable domain (missing parts from reference TRBV14 and TRBJ2-5): EAGVTQFPSHSVIEKGQTVTLRCDPISGHDNLYWYRRVMGKEIKFLLHFVKESKQDESGMPNNRFLAERTGGTYSTLKVQPAELEDSGVYFCASRGQNQETQYFGPGTRLLVL.

This clonotype occurred many times. The V call is TRBV20-1, the J call TRBJ2-7; 8 nucleotides align to TRBD2. The V and J ends lost 6 bases and 12 bases, in that order; junction bases with no gene match: 16. Germline V gene lookup returns CDR1 DFQATT and CDR2 SNEGSKA (reference sequence). There are 13 residues in the CDR3. For the CDR3, the DNA is TGCAGTGCCACAACTCCGGGACTAGTCTCGGCGTACTTC. Translation: CSATTPGLVSAYF.

This clonotype turned up a few times. The rearrangement uses TRBV7-3 and TRBJ2-1, with D perhaps TRBD1 (5 bases). Trimming removed 8 bases from V and 1 base from J, with 15 bases in between. CDR3 size: 15 residues. Germline values: CDR1 SGHTA, CDR2 FQGTGA. This CDR3 is CASAVGPGSYNEQFF. CDR3 coding DNA: TGTGCCAGCGCCGTGGGGCCAGGATCCTACAATGAGCAGTTCTTC. The full variable domain, in which reference TRBV7-3 and TRBJ2-1 provide the parts outside the CDR3, is GAGVSQTPSNKVTEKGKYVELRCDPISGHTALYWYRQSLGQGPEFLIYFQGTGAADDSGLPNDRFFAVRPEGSVSTLKIQRTERGDSAVYLCASAVGPGSYNEQFFGPGTRLTVL.

The chain recombines TRBV27 with TRBJ2-4; D might be TRBD1 (6 bases). The ends were cut back, 5 bases at V and 13 bases at J, with 21 bases in the middle. The CDR3 sequence is 14 residues long. CDR1 and CDR2 (germline): MNHEY, SMNVEV (reference sequence). Here the CDR3 reads CASSLLTGVGEQYF. The CDR3 DNA sequence: TGTGCCAGCAGTCTCTTGACAGGCGTGGGAGAGCAGTACTTC.

This clonotype was seen a few times. The genes are TRBV7-9 and TRBJ2-5; no clear D gene. The CDR3 consists of 16 residues. Germline V CDR1 and CDR2: SEHNR, FQNEAQ (reference sequence). V lost 5 bases and J 0 bases, leaving 16 bases between the germline ends. In DNA, the CDR3 is TGTGCCAGCAGCCCTCCCTTAAATACGTACCAAGAGACCCAGTACTTC. It codes for CASSPPLNTYQETQYF.

In the case of this clonotype: Since a much larger clone is just one base distant, this may be a read error. The rearrangement links TRBV7-9 to TRBJ1-2; D gene uncertain. Per germline, CDR1 SEHNR and CDR2 FQNEAQ (reference sequence). V gave up 0 bases and J gave up 5 bases, with 10 bases separating them. The CDR3 sequence is 14 residues long. CDR3 DNA sequence: TGTGCCAGCAGCTTAGCCCGGAGTGGGTATGGCTACACCTTC. Its protein is CASSLARSGYGYTF.

The CDR3, as DNA: TGTGCCAGCAGCTGGGAGGGGGGGTCAGCTGAAGCTTTCTTT. It translates to CASSWEGGSAEAFF. V gene TRBV7-9 combines with J gene TRBJ1-1; TRBD1 might be the D (6 bases). CDR1 is SEHNR and CDR2 is FQNEAQ in the germline V gene (reference sequence). This CDR3 has 14 amino acids. Trimming removed 4 bases from V and 6 bases from J, with 15 bases in between.

This clonotype was detected many times. This chain uses TRBV4-1 with TRBJ2-7; TRBD1 or TRBD2 may be the D gene (5 bases each). V was trimmed by 4 bases and J by 2 bases, leaving 12 bases between them. Germline values: CDR1 MGHRA, CDR2 YSYEKL. This CDR3 comprises 14 residues. CDR3 in amino acids: CASSLMRGTYEQYF. The DNA of the CDR3 is TGCGCCAGCAGCCTTATGAGGGGAACCTACGAGCAGTACTTC.

V usage is TRBV30 and J usage is TRBJ2-1; D is perhaps TRBD1 or TRBD2 (5 bases each). The CDR3 consists of 15 residues. CDR1 is GTSNPN, CDR2 SVGIG, per germline (reference sequence). Trimming shortened V by 4 bases and J by 6 bases, and 19 bases separated the two germline ends. DNA for the CDR3: TGTGCCTGGAAATCCGTCCGGGACGGTCCCAATGAGCAGTTCTTC. This gives the protein CAWKSVRDGPNEQFF.

This rearrangement joins TRBV5-7 to TRBJ1-1; 7 bases match TRBD1. TRBV5-7 is designated an ORF whose function remains uncertain. Trimming at V came to 3 bases and at J to 4 bases, leaving 12 bases not matched to a gene. The CDR3 is 16 amino acids. The CDR3 DNA sequence: TGTGCCAGCAGCTACAGGGGAGGCCACATTGTCACTGAAGCTTTCTTT. Translation: CASSYRGGHIVTEAFF.

Details on this clonotype: A single base separates this from a much larger clone, so it may be a read error. This chain uses TRBV12-3 or TRBV12-4 with TRBJ2-5; D uncertain. CDR3 length: 14 residues. The CDR3 loop is CACSFRILQETQYF. The CDR3 coding sequence is TGTGCCTGCAGTTTTAGGATACTTCAAGAGACCCAGTACTTC.

A single count supports this clonotype. This clone may be a read error of a much larger clone one base away. The chain combines TRBV20-1 with TRBJ2-1, with TRBD2 identical over 8 bases. J was trimmed by 13 bases and V by 1 base; bases with no gene match: 18. Germline CDR1 is DFQATT and CDR2 is SNEGSKA (reference sequence). The CDR3 loop spans 16 amino acids. DNA of the CDR3: TGCAGTGCTAGAGCCTTGTCGGGGGGGCAGGAAGAGACCCAGTTCTTC. It yields the protein CSARALSGGQEETQFF.

The chain is built from TRBV20-1 and TRBJ1-4; D remains ambiguous. CDR3 length: 13 amino acids. V lost 3 bases and J lost 5, with 10 bases in between. Germline lookup yields CDR1 DFQATT and CDR2 SNEGSKA (reference sequence). The CDR3 DNA reads as TGCAGTGCTAGCGGTACCCCCAATGAAAAACTGTTTTTT. This gives the protein CSASGTPNEKLFF.

The sample holds a few counts of this clonotype. The junction departs from the called germline gene at one end, perhaps through a read error. The rearrangement links TRBV9 to TRBJ2-1, with D hard to call. CDR3 size: 15 residues. CDR1 SGDLS and CDR2 YYNGEE come from the germline V gene. This CDR3 reads CGSSVGWSPYNEQFF. DNA for the CDR3: TGTGGCAGCAGCGTCGGGTGGTCCCCCTACAATGAGCAGTTCTTC.

The V and J genes are TRBV7-2 and TRBJ2-3, with 8 bases identical to TRBD1. Germline-derived CDR1 and CDR2 are SGHTA and FQGNSA. The trim removed 7 bases at V and 2 bases at J, leaving 5 bases unmatched. The length of the CDR3 is 14 residues. Written as DNA, the CDR3 is TGTGCCAGCACCCAGACAGGGGCCACAGATACGCAGTATTTT. Translated, it gives CASTQTGATDTQYF.

This clonotype was seen ten or more times. This chain connects TRBV19 to TRBJ1-5; TRBD1 aligns across 7 bases. This CDR3 has 11 amino acids. From germline, CDR1 is LNHDA and CDR2 SQIVND (reference sequence). Trimming at V came to 5 bases and at J to 13 bases, leaving 5 bases not matched to a gene. The CDR3 spells CASSLTGQQHF. CDR3 sequence (DNA): TGTGCCAGTAGTCTAACGGGACAGCAGCATTTT.

V gene TRBV28 combines with J gene TRBJ2-7; 9 positions agree with TRBD1. The V gene's germline CDR1 is MDHEN and CDR2 SYDVKM. J gave up 2 bases and V 6 bases, and 11 bases lay outside the gene matches. This CDR3 region has 16 residues. Here the CDR3 DNA reads TGTGCCAGCAGGGGGGACAGGGATCATGAGCCCTACGAGCAGTACTTC. Encoded protein: CASRGDRDHEPYEQYF.

A remark on this clonotype: A much larger clonotype is one base distant, so this may be a read error. The rearrangement links TRBV5-1 to TRBJ2-1; 8 positions match TRBD1. CDR1 SGHRS and CDR2 YFSETQ come from the germline V gene. This CDR3 has 17 residues. V was pared by 0 bases and J by 5 bases, with 10 bases of the junction left unmatched. In DNA form, the CDR3 reads TGCGCCAGCAGCTTGGAGGAAGGGACAGGCAGGAACAATGAGCAGTTCTTC. It is translated as CASSLEEGTGRNNEQFF.

The chain uses TRBV28 and TRBJ1-2; the D gene is possibly TRBD1 (5 bases). Looked up from germline, CDR1 is MDHEN and CDR2 is SYDVKM. The CDR3 runs to 12 residues. Trimming took 8 bases from V and 5 from J, leaving 12 bases between them. The CDR3 protein is CASVTGGYGYTF. For the CDR3, the DNA is TGTGCCAGCGTCACAGGAGGTTATGGCTACACCTTC.

There are many counts of this clonotype. The gene calls are TRBV20-1 and TRBJ1-2; 8 bases are a match to TRBD1. This CDR3 is built from 15 residues. V gave up 4 bases and J gave up 2 bases; unmatched junction bases: 9. The germline CDR1 and CDR2 sequences are DFQATT and SNEGSKA (reference sequence). The CDR3 protein is CSATPRDRLNYGYTF. The DNA for the CDR3 is TGCAGTGCTACCCCCCGGGACAGGCTCAACTATGGCTACACCTTC.

The CDR3 DNA follows: TGTGCCAGCAGCCCCCGTCGGACAGGGGCCTACGAGCAGTACTTC. Translated, it gives CASSPRRTGAYEQYF. J is TRBJ2-7 and V is TRBV6-5; the match to TRBD1 covers 9 bases. V lost 6 bases and J lost 2; bases outside the gene matches: 8. Germline assignment: CDR1 MNHEY and CDR2 SVGAGI. This CDR3 spans 15 amino acids.

This clonotype was picked up a small number of times. The chain combines TRBV10-3 with TRBJ1-5; perhaps TRBD1 as D (5 bases). The CDR3 covers 13 residues. Germline values: CDR1 ENHRY, CDR2 SYGVKD. V lost 9 bases and J lost 0, with 9 bases in between. Here the CDR3 reads CAITGDSNQPQHF. In nucleotides, the CDR3 is TGTGCCATAACGGGGGATAGCAATCAGCCCCAGCATTTT.

This clonotype has ten or more counts. A much larger clone is a single base away; this may be a read error. The CDR3 reads CAWSVRAGACYEQYF. The CDR3 DNA reads as TGTGCCTGGAGTGTACGGGCGGGGGCCTGCTACGAGCAGTACTTC. The chain joins TRBV30 to TRBJ2-7, with D tentatively TRBD2 (7 bases). The length of the CDR3 is 15 residues. The ends were cut back, 0 bases at V and 3 bases at J, with 15 bases in the middle. Germline V gives CDR1 GTSNPN, CDR2 SVGIG (reference sequence).

This clonotype was counted ten times or more. The V gene is TRBV7-9, the J gene TRBJ1-2; no firm D call. Trimming left V 3 bases short and J 4 bases short, with 15 bases between. Per germline, CDR1 SEHNR and CDR2 FQNEAQ (reference sequence). CDR3 length: 15 amino acids. The CDR3 region has the DNA TGTGCCAGCAGCTTCGGGGAAGGAGGTCTCTATGGCTACACCTTC. The encoded protein is CASSFGEGGLYGYTF.

The rearrangement links TRBV30 to TRBJ2-2, with D perhaps TRBD1 (6 bases). The V gene's germline CDR1 is GTSNPN and CDR2 SVGIG (reference sequence). The CDR3 has 13 residues. Trimming removed 5 bases from V and 7 bases from J, with 14 bases in between. CDR3 loop: CAWVNRVVGELFF. CDR3 coding DNA: TGTGCCTGGGTGAACAGGGTTGTCGGGGAGCTGTTTTTT.

This clonotype was counted ten times or more. This chain connects TRBV15 to TRBJ2-7, with TRBD1 identical over 11 bases. Germline lookup yields CDR1 LNHNV and CDR2 YYDKDF (reference sequence). The CDR3 totals 14 residues. V lost 3 bases, J lost 2 bases, and 0 bases stayed unmatched. The chain's CDR3 is CATSRDRGPYEQYF. The DNA for the CDR3 is TGTGCCACCAGCAGGGACAGGGGGCCCTACGAGCAGTACTTC. Based on the CDR3 plus reference TRBV15 and TRBJ2-7, the full variable domain is DAMVIQNPRYQVTQFGKPVTLSCSQTLNHNVMYWYQQKSSQAPKLLFHYYDKDFNNEADTPDNFQSRRPNTSFCFLDIRSPGLGDTAMYLCATSRDRGPYEQYFGPGTRLTVT.

This chain uses TRBV20-1 with TRBJ1-1; perhaps TRBD1 as D (5 bases). V lost 4 bases and J lost 1, with 10 bases in between. Germline V gene data show CDR1 as DFQATT and CDR2 as SNEGSKA (reference sequence). CDR3 length: 13 amino acids. The CDR3 nucleotides are TGCAGTGCTACAGGGACGGCGAACACTGAAGCTTTCTTT. As protein: CSATGTANTEAFF.

On this clonotype: A read error is possible here, since a much larger clone lies one base away. This chain joins TRBV7-2 and TRBJ2-5; TRBD1 might be the D (6 bases). Germline V CDR1 and CDR2: SGHTA, FQGNSA. The CDR3 totals 15 residues. Trimming took off 4 bases at V and 9 bases at J, with 21 bases between the two ends. This CDR3 reads CASSSGVGTRGAQYF. The CDR3 nucleotides are TGTGCCAGCAGCTCAGGGGTAGGGACGAGGGGCGCCCAGTACTTC.